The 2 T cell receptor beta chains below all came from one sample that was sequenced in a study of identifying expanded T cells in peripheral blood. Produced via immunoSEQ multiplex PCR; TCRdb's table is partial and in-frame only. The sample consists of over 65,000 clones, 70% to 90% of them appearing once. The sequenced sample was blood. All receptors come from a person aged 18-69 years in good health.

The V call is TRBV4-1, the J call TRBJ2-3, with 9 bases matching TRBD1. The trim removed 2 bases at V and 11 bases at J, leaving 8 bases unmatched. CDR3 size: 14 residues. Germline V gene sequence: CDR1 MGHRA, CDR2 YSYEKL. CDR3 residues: CASSQPRDRAMQYF. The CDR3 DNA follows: TGCGCCAGCAGCCAACCCCGGGACAGGGCTATGCAGTATTTT.

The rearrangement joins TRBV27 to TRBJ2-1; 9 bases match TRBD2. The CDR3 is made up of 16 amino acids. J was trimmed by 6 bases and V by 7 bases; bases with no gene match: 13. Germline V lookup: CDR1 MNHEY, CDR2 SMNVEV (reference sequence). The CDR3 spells CASNRVGVAGVNEQFF. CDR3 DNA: TGTGCCAGCAACCGGGTCGGGGTAGCGGGAGTCAATGAGCAGTTCTTC.